Presented here are 8 T cell receptor beta chains from one specimen sequenced in a study of OX40 agonist ivuxolimab in advanced cancers. Only in-frame clones appear in the TCRdb table, and some are missing; sequencing was by immunoSEQ multiplex PCR. The sample yields tens of thousands of clones, around 90% seen once. The source material was CD4+ or CD8+ T cells sorted from blood, sampled in a trial of the OX40 agonist ivuxolimab. The receptors here all came from an adult with an advanced solid tumor such as melanoma, head and neck, liver or kidney cancer.

The chain combines TRBV9 with TRBJ2-7; either TRBD1 or TRBD2 may fit D (5 bases each). V lost 0 bases and J 0 bases, leaving 10 bases between the germline ends. Germline V gene lookup returns CDR1 SGDLS and CDR2 YYNGEE. CDR3 length equals 15 residues. The DNA for the CDR3 is TGTGCCAGCAGCGTAGGTGGGGGAAACTCCTACGAGCAGTACTTC. Its translation is CASSVGGGNSYEQYF. Full variable domain (missing parts from reference TRBV9 and TRBJ2-7): DSGVTQTPKHLITATGQRVTLRCSPRSGDLSVYWYQQSLDQGLQFLIQYYNGEERAKGNILERFSAQQFPDLHSELNLSSLELGDSALYFCASSVGGGNSYEQYFGPGTRLTVT.

V gene TRBV15 combines with J gene TRBJ1-5, with D unclear. The V gene's germline CDR1 is LNHNV and CDR2 YYDKDF (reference sequence). The CDR3 sequence is 15 residues long. V was clipped by 0 bases and J by 6 bases, with 12 bases between them. The CDR3: CATSRDLHPGQPQHF. The CDR3 DNA reads TGTGCCACCAGCAGAGATCTCCACCCAGGTCAGCCCCAGCATTTT.

This chain connects TRBV27 to TRBJ2-7, with a possible D match to TRBD1 (5 bases). V gave up 4 bases and J gave up 0 bases, with 7 bases separating them. This CDR3 is built from 13 residues. Per germline, CDR1 MNHEY and CDR2 SMNVEV (reference sequence). CDR3 in amino acids: CASSWGSSYEQYF. CDR3 DNA sequence: TGTGCCAGCAGTTGGGGCAGCTCCTACGAGCAGTACTTC.

The rearrangement uses TRBV21-1 and TRBJ1-2; the listed D gene, TRBD1, was not tested against the DNA. TRBV21-1 is a documented pseudogene. The CDR3 covers 14 residues. This CDR3 is CASSNEDRVEGYTF. CDR3 bases: TGTGCCAGCAGCAACGAGGACAGGGTGGAAGGCTACACCTTC.

The gene calls are TRBV28 and TRBJ2-7; D may be TRBD2 (8 bases). V shed 6 bases and J shed 3 bases, with 18 bases lying between them. The germline gives CDR1 MDHEN, CDR2 SYDVKM. The CDR3 consists of 15 residues. The CDR3 DNA is TGTGCCAGCAGCCCGGGAGGGGGCTACATCTACGAGCAGTACTTC. It encodes CASSPGGGYIYEQYF.

CDR3 coding DNA: TGTGCCAGCAGTGGCGTTGGTAGAGGCCGGGCTGGGGAGACCCAGTACTTC. Its translation is CASSGVGRGRAGETQYF. The rearrangement uses TRBV6-1 and TRBJ2-5; no clear D. Trimming stripped 4 bases from V and 5 bases from J, with 23 bases between. The CDR3 is made up of 17 amino acids. Germline V gene data show CDR1 as MNHNS and CDR2 as SASEGT.

The sample holds one count of this clone. The chain is built from TRBV6-1 and TRBJ1-2, with D maybe TRBD1 (6 bases). V was shortened by 1 base and J by 8 bases, with 17 bases between the two germline ends. The germline gives CDR1 MNHNS, CDR2 SASEGT. The CDR3 is 15 residues long. The DNA of the CDR3 is TGTGCCAGCAGTGAAGGGTGGGGACAAAACGGCGGCTACACCTTC. It codes for CASSEGWGQNGGYTF.

V is TRBV28 and J is TRBJ2-3; 9 nucleotides match TRBD1. V lost 6 bases to trimming and J lost 0 bases; unmatched junction nucleotides: 4. Germline V gene data show CDR1 as MDHEN and CDR2 as SYDVKM. CDR3 length equals 15 residues. The CDR3 loop reads CASSTGTGSTDTQYF. As DNA, the CDR3 is TGTGCCAGCAGCACCGGGACAGGGAGCACAGATACGCAGTATTTT.